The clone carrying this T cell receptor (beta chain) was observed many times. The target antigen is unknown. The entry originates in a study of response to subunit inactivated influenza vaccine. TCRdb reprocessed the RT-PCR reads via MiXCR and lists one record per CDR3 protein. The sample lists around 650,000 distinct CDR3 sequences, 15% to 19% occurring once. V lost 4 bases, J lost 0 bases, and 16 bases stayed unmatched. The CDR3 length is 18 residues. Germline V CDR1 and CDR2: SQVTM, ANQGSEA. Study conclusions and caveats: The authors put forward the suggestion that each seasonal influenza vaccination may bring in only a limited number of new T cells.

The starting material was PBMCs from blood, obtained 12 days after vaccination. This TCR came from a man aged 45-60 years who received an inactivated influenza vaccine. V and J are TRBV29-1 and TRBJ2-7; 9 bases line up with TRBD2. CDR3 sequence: CSVGGRIAGAGGSYEQYF. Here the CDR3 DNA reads TGCAGCGTTGGGGGCAGAATAGCGGGGGCGGGAGGCTCCTACGAGCAGTACTTC.